Listed below are T cell receptor beta chains from one sample, sequenced in a study of T cell responses to AZD1222 COVID-19 vaccine. Measured with immunoSEQ multiplex PCR; TCRdb has only the in-frame clones, and not every one. The sample includes 85,000 to 100,000 clones, roughly nine tenths of them seen just once. The sample in question was peripheral blood, obtained 28 days after the second AZD1222 dose. Receptors were obtained from an adult who received the AZD1222 COVID-19 vaccine. Both conserved end residues are part of each CDR3. Fields, in order: V gene, D gene, clone size, J gene, CDR3 protein, CDR3 DNA. The D gene is left open where the match is weak. Clone sizes are given selectively: once, few, many, or a class where the clone is expanded.

>TRBV28|TRBD2|NA|TRBJ2-1
CASSPTLAGAHNEQFF
TGTGCCAGCAGCCCTACTCTAGCGGGAGCGCACAATGAGCAGTTCTTC
>TRBV28|NA|NA|TRBJ1-1
CASSQLGAAFF
TGTGCCAGCAGCCAACTCGGGGCGGCTTTCTTT
>TRBV9|NA|few|TRBJ1-5
CASSEAENQPQHF
TGTGCCAGCAGCGAGGCAGAAAATCAGCCCCAGCATTTT
>TRBV19|NA|NA|TRBJ2-4
CASSILGDGNIQYF
TGTGCCAGTAGTATTCTCGGGGACGGAAACATTCAGTACTTC
>TRBV28|TRBD1|NA|TRBJ1-4
CASNTGATEKLFF
TGTGCCAGCAATACAGGGGCTACGGAAAAACTGTTTTTT
>TRBV30|NA|NA|TRBJ1-2
CAWRDKGLYGYTF
TGTGCCTGGAGGGACAAGGGGCTCTATGGCTACACCTTC
>TRBV5-4|NA|NA|TRBJ2-5
CASSITGRTQETQYF
TGTGCCAGCAGCATTACCGGACGAACCCAAGAGACCCAGTACTTC
>TRBV11-3|NA|NA|TRBJ1-5
CASSLVQRRLYSNQPQHF
TGTGCCAGCAGCTTAGTACAGAGAAGACTATATAGCAATCAGCCCCAGCATTTT
>TRBV28|NA|NA|TRBJ1-5
CASSFIAAFANQPQHF
TGTGCCAGCAGTTTCATAGCAGCCTTCGCCAATCAGCCCCAGCATTTT
>TRBV10-3|TRBD2|NA|TRBJ2-5
CAISAETSGRAVFETQYF
TGTGCCATCAGTGCCGAGACTAGCGGGAGGGCCGTTTTTGAGACCCAGTACTTC
>TRBV28|TRBD1|once|TRBJ1-3
CASRRTGDRNTIYF
TGTGCCAGCAGACGGACAGGGGACAGAAACACCATATATTTT
>TRBV7-9|NA|once|TRBJ2-7
CASSLGGMSSYEQYF
TGTGCCAGCAGCTTAGGGGGGATGTCCAGCTACGAGCAGTACTTC
>TRBV7-2|TRBD1|NA|TRBJ1-1
CASSLDRGSTEAFF
TGTGCCAGCAGCCTGGACAGGGGGAGCACTGAAGCTTTCTTT
>TRBV5-5|NA|NA|TRBJ2-2
CASSFPQGGELFF
TGTGCCAGCAGCTTTCCCCAGGGCGGGGAGCTGTTTTTT
>TRBV28|NA|NA|TRBJ1-5
CASSLEGQKPQHF
TGTGCCAGCAGTTTAGAGGGGCAAAAGCCCCAGCATTTT
>TRBV28|NA|NA|TRBJ2-3
CASSPTGGTAQYF
TGTGCCAGCAGCCCTACGGGGGGCACGGCGCAGTATTTT
>TRBV2|NA|NA|TRBJ2-5
CASSERQGGETQYF
TGTGCCAGCAGTGAAAGGCAGGGAGGAGAGACCCAGTACTTC
>TRBV11-2|NA|NA|TRBJ2-1
CASSSRGRRRRDEQFF
TGTGCCAGCAGCAGCCGAGGGCGACGGCGGCGCGATGAGCAGTTCTTC
>TRBV30|NA|NA|TRBJ1-3
CAWIPRLRGNTIYF
TGTGCCTGGATACCAAGGCTGAGGGGAAACACCATATATTTT
>TRBV2|TRBD1|once|TRBJ2-2
CASTAQGAGGELFF
TGTGCCAGCACTGCACAGGGGGCGGGCGGGGAGCTGTTTTTT
>TRBV5-1|TRBD1|NA|TRBJ1-1
CASRADRGMNTEAFF
TGCGCCAGCAGGGCGGACAGGGGCATGAACACTGAAGCTTTCTTT
>TRBV30|NA|NA|TRBJ1-5
CAWTGNSNQPQHF
TGTGCCTGGACGGGCAATAGCAATCAGCCCCAGCATTTT
>TRBV19|NA|NA|TRBJ2-3
CASSTRTAVVYTDTQYF
TGTGCCAGTAGTACAAGGACGGCGGTGGTTTACACAGATACGCAGTATTTT
>TRBV18|NA|NA|TRBJ1-5
CASSPGTGSNQPQHF
TGTGCCAGCTCACCGGGGACGGGTAGCAATCAGCCCCAGCATTTT
>TRBV19|NA|NA|TRBJ1-2
CASSGLGHGYTF
TGTGCCAGTAGCGGACTAGGGCATGGCTACACCTTC
>TRBV20-1|TRBD2|NA|TRBJ2-7
CSASWSTSGRRLAYEQYF
TGCAGTGCTAGTTGGTCGACTAGCGGGAGGCGGTTAGCCTACGAGCAGTACTTC
>TRBV9|TRBD2|NA|TRBJ2-2
CASSVAAGVGTGELFF
TGTGCCAGCAGCGTAGCTGCGGGAGTTGGCACCGGGGAGCTGTTTTTT
>TRBV19|TRBD2|NA|TRBJ2-1
CASSMISGRRFDNEQFF
TGTGCCAGTAGTATGATTAGCGGGAGACGTTTTGACAATGAGCAGTTCTTC
>TRBV6-2/TRBV6-3|NA|once|TRBJ1-2
CASSYGGREWEYGYTF
TGTGCCAGCAGTTACGGTGGCAGGGAGTGGGAGTATGGCTACACCTTC
>TRBV19|NA|NA|TRBJ2-3
CASSRGGFDTDTQYF
TGTGCCAGTAGTCGAGGGGGTTTTGACACAGATACGCAGTATTTT
>TRBV7-8|NA|NA|TRBJ2-3
CASSPWVAVTSTDTQYF
TGTGCCAGCAGCCCCTGGGTAGCAGTCACTAGCACAGATACGCAGTATTTT
>TRBV7-2|TRBD1|NA|TRBJ2-7
CASSPGQGVSYEQYF
TGTGCCAGCAGCCCGGGACAGGGGGTTTCCTACGAGCAGTACTTC
>TRBV9|TRBD2|NA|TRBJ2-3
CASSARGSLVTDTQYF
TGTGCCAGCAGCGCCCGCGGGAGTTTGGTGACAGATACGCAGTATTTT
>TRBV7-9|NA|NA|TRBJ1-1
CASSLRGGSDTEAFF
TGTGCCAGCAGCCTAAGAGGGGGATCGGACACTGAAGCTTTCTTT
>TRBV5-4|NA|NA|TRBJ2-1
CASSPAAYNEQFF
TGTGCCAGCAGCCCAGCGGCCTACAATGAGCAGTTCTTC
>TRBV27|NA|once|TRBJ2-7
CASSTRDSYEQYF
TGTGCCAGCAGTACCCGGGACTCCTACGAGCAGTACTTC
>TRBV5-1|TRBD2|once|TRBJ2-7
CASSRAGTGSYEQYF
TGCGCCAGCAGCCGAGCGGGGACGGGCTCCTACGAGCAGTACTTC
>TRBV5-1|NA|NA|TRBJ2-7
CASSLFGGYYEQYF
TGCGCCAGCAGCTTGTTCGGGGGTTACTACGAGCAGTACTTC
>TRBV28|NA|NA|TRBJ1-5
CASSLTGNQPQHF
TGTGCCAGCAGTTTAACAGGTAATCAGCCCCAGCATTTT
>TRBV28|NA|NA|TRBJ1-2
CASSQGAKGYTF
TGTGCCAGCTCCCAAGGGGCAAAGGGCTACACCTTC
>TRBV7-8|NA|NA|TRBJ1-2
CASSLGVGHGYYTF
TGTGCCAGCAGCTTAGGCGTCGGACACGGGTACTACACCTTC
>TRBV18|NA|NA|TRBJ1-3
CASSIDSSGNTIYF
TGTGCCAGCTCGATCGATTCCTCTGGAAACACCATATATTTT
>TRBV5-1|NA|NA|TRBJ2-2
CASSNTGPANTGELFF
TGCGCCAGCAGCAATACCGGGCCCGCGAACACCGGGGAGCTGTTTTTT
>TRBV2|NA|NA|TRBJ1-1
CASRLKPGLSMNTEAFF
TGTGCCAGCAGACTCAAACCGGGACTCAGCATGAACACTGAAGCTTTCTTT
>TRBV5-8|NA|NA|TRBJ2-5
CASGWRTQYF
TGTGCCAGCGGTTGGAGGACCCAGTACTTC
>TRBV7-2|NA|NA|TRBJ2-5
CASSLTATRFDQYF
TGTGCCAGCAGCCTCACAGCCACCCGATTTGACCAGTACTTC
>TRBV4-3|TRBD1|NA|TRBJ2-6
CASSQEARGRAGANVLTF
TGCGCCAGCAGCCAAGAAGCCAGGGGGCGGGCTGGGGCCAACGTCCTGACTTTC
>TRBV19|TRBD1|NA|TRBJ2-3
CASKTGEGTDTQYF
TGTGCCAGTAAGACAGGGGAAGGCACAGATACGCAGTATTTT
>TRBV7-9|NA|NA|TRBJ2-7
CASSPRRVGRKSYEQYF
TGTGCCAGCAGCCCCCGACGTGTGGGCAGGAAATCCTACGAGCAGTACTTC
>TRBV7-2|NA|once|TRBJ2-1
CASSPRDDDNEQFF
TGTGCCAGCAGCCCTAGGGACGACGACAATGAGCAGTTCTTC
>TRBV5-4|NA|once|TRBJ2-5
CASSLVLGETQYF
TGTGCCAGCAGCTTGGTGCTCGGGGAGACCCAGTACTTC
>TRBV4-3|TRBD2|NA|TRBJ2-2
CASSQDSLADTGELFF
TGCGCCAGCAGCCAAGATTCACTAGCGGACACCGGGGAGCTGTTTTTT
>TRBV6-2/TRBV6-3|NA|few|TRBJ1-6
CASSYLSGFSASPLHF
TGTGCCAGCAGTTACCTATCGGGATTCTCGGCTTCACCCCTCCACTTT
>TRBV5-1|NA|NA|TRBJ2-4
CASSLALTRENIQYF
TGCGCCAGCAGCTTGGCTCTGACGCGGGAAAACATTCAGTACTTC